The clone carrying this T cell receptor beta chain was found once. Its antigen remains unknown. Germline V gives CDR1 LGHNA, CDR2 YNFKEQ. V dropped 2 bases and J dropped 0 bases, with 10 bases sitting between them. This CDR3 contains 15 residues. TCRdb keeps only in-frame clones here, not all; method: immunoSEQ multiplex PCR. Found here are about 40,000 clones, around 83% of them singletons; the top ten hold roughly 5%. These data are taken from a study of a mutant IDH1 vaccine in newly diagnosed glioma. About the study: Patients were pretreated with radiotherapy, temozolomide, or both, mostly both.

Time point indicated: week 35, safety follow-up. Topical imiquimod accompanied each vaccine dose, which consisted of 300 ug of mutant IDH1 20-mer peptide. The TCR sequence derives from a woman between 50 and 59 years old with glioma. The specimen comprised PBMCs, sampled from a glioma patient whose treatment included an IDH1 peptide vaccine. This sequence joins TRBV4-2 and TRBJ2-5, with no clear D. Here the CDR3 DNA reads TGTGCCAGCAGCCAAAACTGGCGCCACCAAGAGACCCAGTACTTC. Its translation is CASSQNWRHQETQYF.